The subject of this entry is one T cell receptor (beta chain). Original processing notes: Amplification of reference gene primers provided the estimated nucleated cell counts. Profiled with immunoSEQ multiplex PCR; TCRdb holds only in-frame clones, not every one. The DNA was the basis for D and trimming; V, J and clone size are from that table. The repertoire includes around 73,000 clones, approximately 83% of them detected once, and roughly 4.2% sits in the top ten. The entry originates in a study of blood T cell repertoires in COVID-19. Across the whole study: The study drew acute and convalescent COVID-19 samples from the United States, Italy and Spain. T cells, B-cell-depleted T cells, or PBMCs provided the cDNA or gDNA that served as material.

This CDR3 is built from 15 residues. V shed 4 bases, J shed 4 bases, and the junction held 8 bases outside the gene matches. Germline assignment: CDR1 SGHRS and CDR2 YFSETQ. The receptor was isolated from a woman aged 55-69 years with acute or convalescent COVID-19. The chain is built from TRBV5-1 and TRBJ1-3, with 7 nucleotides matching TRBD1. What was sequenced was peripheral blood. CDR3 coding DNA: TGCGCCAGCAGCCTGACAGGGACCTCCGGAAACACCATATATTTT. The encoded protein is CASSLTGTSGNTIYF. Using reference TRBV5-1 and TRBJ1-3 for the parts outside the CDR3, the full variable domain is KAGVTQTPRYLIKTRGQQVTLSCSPISGHRSVSWYQQTPGQGLQFLFEYFSETQRNKGNFPGRFSGRQFSNSRSEMNVSTLELGDSALYLCASSLTGTSGNTIYFGEGSWLTVV.